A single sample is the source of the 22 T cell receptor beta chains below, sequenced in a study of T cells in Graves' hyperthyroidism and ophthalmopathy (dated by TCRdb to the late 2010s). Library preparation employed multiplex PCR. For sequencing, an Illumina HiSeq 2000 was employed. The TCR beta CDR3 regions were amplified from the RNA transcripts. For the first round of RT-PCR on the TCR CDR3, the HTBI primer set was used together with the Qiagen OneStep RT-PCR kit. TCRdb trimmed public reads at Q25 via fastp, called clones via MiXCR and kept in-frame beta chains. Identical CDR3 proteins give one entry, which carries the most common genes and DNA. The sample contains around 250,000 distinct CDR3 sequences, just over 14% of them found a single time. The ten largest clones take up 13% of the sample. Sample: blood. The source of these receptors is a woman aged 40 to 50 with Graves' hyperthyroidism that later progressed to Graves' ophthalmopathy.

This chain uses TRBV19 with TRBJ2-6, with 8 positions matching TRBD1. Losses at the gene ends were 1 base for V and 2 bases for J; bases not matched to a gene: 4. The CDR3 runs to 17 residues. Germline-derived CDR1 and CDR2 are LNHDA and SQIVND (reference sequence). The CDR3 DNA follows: TGTGCCAGTAGTATAGGACAGGGGAAGGCTGGGGCCAACGTCCTGACTTTC. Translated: CASSIGQGKAGANVLTF.

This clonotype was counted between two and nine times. The CDR3 bases are TGTGCCAGCAGCTTGAGGCTAGCGGGAGTCAGCACCGGGGAGCTGTTTTTT. It is translated as CASSLRLAGVSTGELFF. V is TRBV5-4 and J is TRBJ2-2; 10 bases match TRBD2. This CDR3 contains 17 residues. Germline lookup yields CDR1 SGHNT and CDR2 YYREEE (reference sequence). V lost 1 base to trimming and J lost 4 bases; unmatched junction nucleotides: 7.

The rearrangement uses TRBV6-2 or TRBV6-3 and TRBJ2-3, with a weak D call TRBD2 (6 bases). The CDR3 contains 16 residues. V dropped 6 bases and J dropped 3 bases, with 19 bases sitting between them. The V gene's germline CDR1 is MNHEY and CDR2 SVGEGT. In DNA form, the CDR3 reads TGTGCCAGCAGCCCAAGAAGGGCGGGAACTACAGATACGCAGTATTTT. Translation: CASSPRRAGTTDTQYF.

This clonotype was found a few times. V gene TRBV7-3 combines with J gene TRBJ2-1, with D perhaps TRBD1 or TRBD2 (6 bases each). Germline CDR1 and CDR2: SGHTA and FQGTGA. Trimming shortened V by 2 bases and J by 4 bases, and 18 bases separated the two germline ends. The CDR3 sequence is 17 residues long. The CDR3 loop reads CASSLPIQGGGYNEQFF. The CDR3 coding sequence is TGTGCCAGCAGCTTACCGATACAGGGAGGCGGTTACAATGAGCAGTTCTTC.

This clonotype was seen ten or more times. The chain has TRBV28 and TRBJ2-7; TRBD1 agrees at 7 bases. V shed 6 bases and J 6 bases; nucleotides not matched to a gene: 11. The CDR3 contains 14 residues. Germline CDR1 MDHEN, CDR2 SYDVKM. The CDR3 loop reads CASSLTGIGVEQYF. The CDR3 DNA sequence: TGTGCCAGCAGCCTGACAGGGATAGGGGTCGAGCAGTACTTC.

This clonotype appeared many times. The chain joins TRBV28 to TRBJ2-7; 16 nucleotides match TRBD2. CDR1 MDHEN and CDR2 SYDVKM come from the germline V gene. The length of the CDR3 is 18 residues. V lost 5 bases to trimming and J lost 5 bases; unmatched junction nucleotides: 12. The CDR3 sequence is CASSPNSPGLAGGNEQYF. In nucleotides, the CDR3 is TGTGCCAGCAGTCCCAATTCTCCGGGACTAGCGGGAGGGAACGAGCAGTACTTC. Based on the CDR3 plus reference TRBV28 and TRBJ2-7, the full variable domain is DVKVTQSSRYLVKRTGEKVFLECVQDMDHENMFWYRQDPGLGLRLIYFSYDVKMKEKGDIPEGYSVSREKKERFSLILESASTNQTSMYLCASSPNSPGLAGGNEQYFGPGTRLTVT.

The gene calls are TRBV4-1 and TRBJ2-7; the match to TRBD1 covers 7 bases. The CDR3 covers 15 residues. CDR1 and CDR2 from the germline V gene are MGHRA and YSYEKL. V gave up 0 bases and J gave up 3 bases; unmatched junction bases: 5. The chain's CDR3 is CASSQEVTGYYEQYF. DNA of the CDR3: TGCGCCAGCAGCCAAGAAGTGACAGGGTACTACGAGCAGTACTTC.

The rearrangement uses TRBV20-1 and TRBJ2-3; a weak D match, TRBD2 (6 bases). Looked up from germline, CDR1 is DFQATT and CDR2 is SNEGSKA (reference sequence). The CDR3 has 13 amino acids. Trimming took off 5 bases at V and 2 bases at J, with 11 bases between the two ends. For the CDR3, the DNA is TGCAGTGCTTGGGACTTTTACACAGATACGCAGTATTTT. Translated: CSAWDFYTDTQYF.

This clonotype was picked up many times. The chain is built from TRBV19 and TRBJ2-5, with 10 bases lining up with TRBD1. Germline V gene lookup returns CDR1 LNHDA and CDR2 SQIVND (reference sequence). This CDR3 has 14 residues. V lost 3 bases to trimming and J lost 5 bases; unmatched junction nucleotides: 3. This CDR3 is CASSMDRGTETQYF. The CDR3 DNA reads TGTGCCAGTAGTATGGACAGGGGGACGGAGACCCAGTACTTC.

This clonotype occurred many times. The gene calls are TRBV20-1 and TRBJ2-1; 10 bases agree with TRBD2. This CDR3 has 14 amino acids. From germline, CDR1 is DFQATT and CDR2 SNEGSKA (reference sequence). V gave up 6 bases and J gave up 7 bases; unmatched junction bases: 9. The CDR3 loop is CSALVLAGKNEQFF. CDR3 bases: TGCAGTGCGCTGGTACTAGCGGGAAAGAATGAGCAGTTCTTC.

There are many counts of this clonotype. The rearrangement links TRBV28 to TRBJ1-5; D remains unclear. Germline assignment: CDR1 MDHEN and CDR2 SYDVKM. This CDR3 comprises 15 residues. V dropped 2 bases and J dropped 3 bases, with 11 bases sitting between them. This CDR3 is CASSLGGAYNQPQHF. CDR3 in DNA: TGTGCCAGCAGTTTAGGTGGCGCTTACAATCAGCCCCAGCATTTT.

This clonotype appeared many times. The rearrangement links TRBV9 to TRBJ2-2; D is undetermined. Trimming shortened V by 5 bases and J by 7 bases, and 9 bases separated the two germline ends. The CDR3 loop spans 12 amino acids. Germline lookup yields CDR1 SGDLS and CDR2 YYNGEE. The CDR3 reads CASRNGVGELFF. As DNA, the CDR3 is TGTGCCAGCAGGAACGGCGTCGGGGAGCTGTTTTTT.

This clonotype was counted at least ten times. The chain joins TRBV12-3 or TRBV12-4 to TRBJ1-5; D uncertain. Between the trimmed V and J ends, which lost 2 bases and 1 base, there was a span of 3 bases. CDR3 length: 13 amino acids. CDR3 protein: CASSLRSNQPQHF. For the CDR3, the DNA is TGTGCCAGCAGTTTAAGGAGCAATCAGCCCCAGCATTTT.

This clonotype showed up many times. CDR3 sequence reads: CSARGSREQYF. The CDR3 nucleotides are TGCAGTGCTAGAGGTTCGCGAGAGCAGTACTTC. The V gene is TRBV20-1, the J gene TRBJ2-7; no clear D. V lost 1 base and J lost 7, with 8 bases in between. This CDR3 comprises 11 residues. Germline loops: CDR1 DFQATT, CDR2 SNEGSKA (reference sequence).

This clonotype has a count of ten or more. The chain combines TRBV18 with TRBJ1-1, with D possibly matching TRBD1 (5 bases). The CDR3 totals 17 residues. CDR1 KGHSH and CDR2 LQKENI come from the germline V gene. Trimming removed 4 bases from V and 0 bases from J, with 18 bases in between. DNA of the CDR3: TGTGCCAGCTCACTGACGGGACCCCCCTTCATGAACACTGAAGCTTTCTTT. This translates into CASSLTGPPFMNTEAFF. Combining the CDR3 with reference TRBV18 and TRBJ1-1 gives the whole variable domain NAGVMQNPRHLVRRRGQEARLRCSPMKGHSHVYWYRQLPEEGLKFMVYLQKENIIDESGMPKERFSAEFPKEGPSILRIQQVVRGDSAAYFCASSLTGPPFMNTEAFFGQGTRLTVV.

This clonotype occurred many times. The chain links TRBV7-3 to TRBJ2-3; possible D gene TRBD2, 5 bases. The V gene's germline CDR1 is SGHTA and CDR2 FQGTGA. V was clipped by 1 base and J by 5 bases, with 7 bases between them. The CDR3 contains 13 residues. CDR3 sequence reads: CASSLNREDTQYF. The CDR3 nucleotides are TGTGCCAGCAGCTTAAACCGGGAAGATACGCAGTATTTT.

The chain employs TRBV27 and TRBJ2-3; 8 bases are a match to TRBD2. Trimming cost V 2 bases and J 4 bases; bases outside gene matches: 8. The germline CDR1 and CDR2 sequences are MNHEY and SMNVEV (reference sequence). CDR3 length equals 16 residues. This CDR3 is CASSLAGGLGADTQYF. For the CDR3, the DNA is TGTGCCAGCAGTTTAGCGGGAGGCCTTGGAGCAGATACGCAGTATTTT.

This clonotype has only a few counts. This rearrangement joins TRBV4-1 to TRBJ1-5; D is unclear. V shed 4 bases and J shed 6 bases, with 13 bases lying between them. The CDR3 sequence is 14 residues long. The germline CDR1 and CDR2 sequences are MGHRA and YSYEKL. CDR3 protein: CASSLPGTSQPQHF. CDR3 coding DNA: TGCGCCAGCAGCCTGCCGGGTACTAGTCAGCCCCAGCATTTT.

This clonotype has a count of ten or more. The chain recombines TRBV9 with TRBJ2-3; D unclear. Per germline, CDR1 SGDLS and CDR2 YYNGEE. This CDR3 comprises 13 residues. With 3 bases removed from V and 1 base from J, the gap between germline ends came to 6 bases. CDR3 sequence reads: CASSASGTDTQYF. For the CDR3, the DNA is TGTGCCAGCAGCGCGTCAGGCACAGATACGCAGTATTTT. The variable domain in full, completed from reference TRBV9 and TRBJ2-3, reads DSGVTQTPKHLITATGQRVTLRCSPRSGDLSVYWYQQSLDQGLQFLIQYYNGEERAKGNILERFSAQQFPDLHSELNLSSLELGDSALYFCASSASGTDTQYFGPGTRLTVL.

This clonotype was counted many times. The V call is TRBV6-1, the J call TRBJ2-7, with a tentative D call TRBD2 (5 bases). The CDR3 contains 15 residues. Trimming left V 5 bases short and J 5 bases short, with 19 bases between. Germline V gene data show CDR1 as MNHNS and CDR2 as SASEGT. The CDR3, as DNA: TGTGCCAGCAGTTCCGCGGTCATCGGGAATGACGAGCAGTACTTC. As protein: CASSSAVIGNDEQYF.

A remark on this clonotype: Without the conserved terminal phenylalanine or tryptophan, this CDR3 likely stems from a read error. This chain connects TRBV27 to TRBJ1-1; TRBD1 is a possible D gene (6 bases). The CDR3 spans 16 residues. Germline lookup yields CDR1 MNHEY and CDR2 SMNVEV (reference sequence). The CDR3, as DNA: TGTGCCAGCAGATCCCTCGGGGGGCATGTCGACACTGGAGCTTTCCTT. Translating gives CASRSLGGHVDTGAFL.

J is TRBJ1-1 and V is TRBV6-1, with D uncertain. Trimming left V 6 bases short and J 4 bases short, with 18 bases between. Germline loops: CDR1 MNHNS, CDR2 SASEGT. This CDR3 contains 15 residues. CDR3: CASSQDRGWGTEAFF. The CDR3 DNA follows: TGTGCCAGCAGCCAAGATAGAGGTTGGGGCACTGAAGCTTTCTTT.